This T cell receptor beta chain was recorded in a study of T cell changes during pregnancy in multiple sclerosis. Measured with immunoSEQ multiplex PCR; TCRdb has only the in-frame clones, and not every one. The sample yields some 49,000 clones, around 89% seen once. This CDR3 comprises 15 residues. Germline V gene data show CDR1 as SGHNT and CDR2 as YENEEA. V shed 3 bases and J 4 bases; nucleotides not matched to a gene: 6. The receptor comes from a female donor in good health, enrolled as a control in a pregnancy study. The specimen comprised peripheral blood, sampled after pregnancy. The chain joins TRBV11-3 to TRBJ2-5, with TRBD2 identical over 9 bases. Here the CDR3 reads CASSFRNSGRETQYF. CDR3 in DNA: TGTGCCAGCAGCTTCCGTAATAGCGGGAGAGAGACCCAGTACTTC. The full variable domain, rest sourced from reference TRBV11-3 and TRBJ2-5, is EAGVVQSPRYKIIEKKQPVAFWCNPISGHNTLYWYLQNLGQGPELLIRYENEEAVDDSQLPKDRFSAERLKGVDSTLKIQPAELGDSAVYLCASSFRNSGRETQYFGPGTRLLVL.